A selection of T cell receptor beta chains follows, all from one sample in a study of shared clonotypes between healthy human individuals. Repertoires were generated with immunoSEQ multiplex PCR, while TCRdb's copy carries only in-frame clones and drops some. The data hold around 2,000,000 clones, with roughly 95% observed a single time. The specimen sequenced was naive CD8+ T cells sorted from blood. The source is a young man in good health. CDR3s include the opening cysteine and the closing phenylalanine or tryptophan. A D gene is named only where the DNA matches it firmly.

TRBV6-5	-	TRBJ1-2	TGTGCCAGCAGTGACGGCAGTGGCTATGGCTACACCTTC	CASSDGSGYGYTF
TRBV7-9	-	TRBJ2-1	TGTGCCAGCAGCTTCCCTAGCTCCTACAATGAGCAGTTCTTC	CASSFPSSYNEQFF
TRBV7-2	-	TRBJ2-7	TGTGCCAGCAGCCACACGAACCCCTACGAGCAGTACTTC	CASSHTNPYEQYF
TRBV30	TRBD1	TRBJ2-7	TGTGCCTGGAGTTCGGACAGGGGTAACGAGCAGTACTTC	CAWSSDRGNEQYF
TRBV27	TRBD2	TRBJ2-7	TGTGCCAGCAGCCCGCCCCCGGGAGGGCCCTACGAGCAGTACTTC	CASSPPPGGPYEQYF
TRBV6-6	-	TRBJ2-5	TGTGCCAGCAATAGGTACCAAGAGACCCAGTACTTC	CASNRYQETQYF
TRBV14	TRBD2	TRBJ2-7	TGTGCCAGCAGCCAAGTTAGCGGGGGCTACGAGCAGTACTTC	CASSQVSGGYEQYF
TRBV7-2	TRBD2	TRBJ2-1	TGTGCCAGCAGCTCCGGACTAGCGGTATACTCCTACAATGAGCAGTTCTTC	CASSSGLAVYSYNEQFF
TRBV5-6	TRBD2	TRBJ2-1	TGTGCCAGCAGTTATGGACTAGCGGGTAGCACTGAGCAGTTCTTC	CASSYGLAGSTEQFF
TRBV29-1	-	TRBJ2-5	TGCAGCGCCAGGGACCTCATAGAGACCCAGTACTTC	CSARDLIETQYF
TRBV27	-	TRBJ1-2	TGTGCCAGCAGTCTCAGGGGCGGCGGCTATGGCTACACCTTC	CASSLRGGGYGYTF
TRBV10-3	-	TRBJ2-7	TGTGCCATCAGTGAGGGGGCAGGGCTAACCTACGAGCAGTACTTC	CAISEGAGLTYEQYF
TRBV7-3	-	TRBJ2-1	TGTGCCAGCAGCTTAACAGGGCTAGCGTACAATGAGCAGTTCTTC	CASSLTGLAYNEQFF
TRBV25-1	-	TRBJ2-4	TGTGCCAGCAGTGATGGTCGGGGGTTCGGCAAAAACATTCAGTACTTC	CASSDGRGFGKNIQYF
TRBV6-1	-	TRBJ2-7	TGTGCCAGCAGTGAAGGGCATCCCCACATCTACGAGCAGTACTTC	CASSEGHPHIYEQYF
TRBV6-6	-	TRBJ1-5	TGTGCCAGCAGTTACGAGGTGGACCCTTATCAGCCCCAGCATTTT	CASSYEVDPYQPQHF
TRBV19	-	TRBJ2-5	TGTGCCAGTAGTTGGTCAGGGGGGGAGACCCAGTACTTC	CASSWSGGETQYF
TRBV6-1	-	TRBJ1-6	TGTGCCAGCAGTTCAGGGCCACTTGATAATTCACCCCTCCACTTT	CASSSGPLDNSPLHF
TRBV30	-	TRBJ2-1	TGTGCCTGGAGCCCGACTTGGGAGCAGTTCTTC	CAWSPTWEQFF
TRBV21-1	-	TRBJ2-7	TGTGCCAGCAGCAATCGATGGGTAACTAGCGCCTCCCCGGTGAGCGACTTC	CASSNRWVTSASPVSDF
TRBV10-2	TRBD2	TRBJ2-7	TGCGCCAGCAGTGATAGAAGCGGGACTTTGAACGAGCAGTACTTC	CASSDRSGTLNEQYF